The rows below give T cell receptor beta chains drawn from one sample of a study of spatial heterogeneity in lung cancer. TCRdb itself ran the 5' RACE reads through MiXCR, one entry per CDR3 protein. This sample has around 87,000 distinct CDR3 sequences, with more than 10% found just once. Sequenced material: PBMCs, taken at surgery. These receptors came from a male donor with early-stage non-small cell lung cancer. Each CDR3 is given with its conserved first and last residue. A D gene is named only where the DNA matches it firmly.

d_call	v_call	j_call	cdr3_aa
NA	TRBV12-3/TRBV12-4	TRBJ2-5	CASSLTGIGGRETQYF
NA	TRBV14	TRBJ2-1	CASSQQLSYNEQFF
TRBD1	TRBV29-1	TRBJ2-1	CSGGRTGGPYNEQFF
NA	TRBV6-1	TRBJ2-2	CASSVDPNTGELFF
TRBD1	TRBV12-3/TRBV12-4	TRBJ2-3	CASSYSGGADTQYF
TRBD1	TRBV10-3	TRBJ2-1	CAISESPPGQRNDEQFF
NA	TRBV28	TRBJ2-1	CASSRSVQGSEQFF
TRBD2	TRBV20-1	TRBJ2-7	CSAILPGTSGYEQYF
NA	TRBV30	TRBJ1-2	CAKTGTRGHGYTF
NA	TRBV5-1	TRBJ2-7	CASSLAAGNEQYF
NA	TRBV29-1	TRBJ2-7	CSVAGVGVAEQYF
TRBD1	TRBV29-1	TRBJ1-4	CSVETAGTGGEKLFF